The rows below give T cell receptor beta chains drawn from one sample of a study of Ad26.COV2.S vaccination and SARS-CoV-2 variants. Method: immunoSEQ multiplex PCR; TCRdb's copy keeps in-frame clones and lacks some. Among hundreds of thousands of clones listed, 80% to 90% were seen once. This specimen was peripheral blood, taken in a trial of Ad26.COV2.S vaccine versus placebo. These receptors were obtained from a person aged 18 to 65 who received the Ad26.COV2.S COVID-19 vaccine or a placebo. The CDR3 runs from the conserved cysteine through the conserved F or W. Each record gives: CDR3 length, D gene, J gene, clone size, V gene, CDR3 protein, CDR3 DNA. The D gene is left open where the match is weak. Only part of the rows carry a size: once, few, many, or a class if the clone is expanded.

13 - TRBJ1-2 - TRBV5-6 CASSPPGLYGYTF TGTGCCAGCAGCCCCCCCGGGCTCTATGGCTACACCTTC
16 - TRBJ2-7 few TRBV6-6 CASSRQGKRGTYEQYF TGTGCCAGCAGTCGACAGGGGAAGCGGGGTACCTACGAGCAGTACTTC
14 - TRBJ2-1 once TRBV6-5 CASSYPGVHNEQFF TGTGCCAGCAGTTACCCGGGGGTCCACAATGAGCAGTTCTTC
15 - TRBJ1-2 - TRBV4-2 CASSLPGSPHYGYTF TGTGCCAGCAGCCTCCCGGGGTCGCCCCACTATGGCTACACCTTC
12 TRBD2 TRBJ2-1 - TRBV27 CASLSSGRQQFF TGTGCCAGCCTATCGAGCGGGAGGCAGCAGTTCTTC
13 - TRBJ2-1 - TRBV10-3 CATTGVPGDEQFF TGTGCCACCACCGGGGTTCCCGGGGATGAGCAGTTCTTC
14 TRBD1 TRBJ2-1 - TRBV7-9 CAQGAGEPYNEQFF TGTGCTCAGGGGGCAGGGGAACCCTACAATGAGCAGTTCTTC
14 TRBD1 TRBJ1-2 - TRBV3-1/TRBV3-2 CASSQRTGATGYTF TGTGCCAGCAGCCAAAGGACAGGGGCGACTGGCTACACCTTC
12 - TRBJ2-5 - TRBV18 CASDAGRETQYF TGTGCCAGCGATGCGGGGCGAGAGACCCAGTACTTC
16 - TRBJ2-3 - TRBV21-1 CASSQPRGIRTDTQYF TGTGCCAGCAGCCAACCCCGTGGGATTCGGACAGATACGCAGTATTTT
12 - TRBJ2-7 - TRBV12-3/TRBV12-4 CASSTGSYEQYF TGTGCCAGCAGTACCGGGTCCTACGAGCAGTACTTC
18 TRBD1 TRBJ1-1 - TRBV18 CASSPPGQGATRNTEAFF TGTGCCAGCTCACCTCCGGGACAGGGGGCGACTAGGAACACTGAAGCTTTCTTT
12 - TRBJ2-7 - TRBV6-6 CASSYRGYEQYF TGTGCCAGCAGTTATCGCGGGTACGAGCAGTACTTC
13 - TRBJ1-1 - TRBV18 CASSPGRDTEAFF TGTGCCAGCTCACCGGGCAGGGACACTGAAGCTTTCTTT
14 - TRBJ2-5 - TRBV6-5 CASSYTGKWDHFDF TGTGCCAGCAGTTACACTGGCAAATGGGACCATTTCGACTTC
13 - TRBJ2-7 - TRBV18 CASSKGGAYEQYF TGTGCCAGCTCAAAGGGGGGGGCCTACGAGCAGTACTTC
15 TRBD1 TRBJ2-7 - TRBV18 CASSYAGTGSYEQYF TGTGCCAGCTCGTACGCGGGGACAGGGTCCTACGAGCAGTACTTC
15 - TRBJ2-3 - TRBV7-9 CASSSTPNGGGTQYF TGTGCCAGCAGCTCAACTCCAAACGGGGGAGGAACGCAGTATTTT
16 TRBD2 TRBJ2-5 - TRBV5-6 CASSLARLAGAETQYF TGTGCCAGCAGCTTAGCGAGACTAGCGGGGGCGGAGACCCAGTACTTC
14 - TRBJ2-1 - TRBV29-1 CSVEGGDTDNEQFF TGCAGCGTTGAAGGGGGGGATACTGACAATGAGCAGTTCTTC
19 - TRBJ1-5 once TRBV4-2 CASSQDSGEEWGSNQPQHF TGTGCCAGCAGCCAAGATTCCGGTGAGGAGTGGGGGAGCAATCAGCCCCAGCATTTT
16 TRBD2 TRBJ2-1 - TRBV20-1 CSARGPGTSGNNEQFF TGCAGTGCTCGTGGCCCCGGGACTAGCGGGAACAATGAGCAGTTCTTC
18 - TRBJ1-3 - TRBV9 CASSVGVGWSYSGNTIYF TGTGCCAGCAGCGTAGGGGTAGGGTGGTCTTACTCTGGAAACACCATATATTTT
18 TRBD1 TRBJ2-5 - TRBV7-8 CASSLDSFSGGGQETQYF TGTGCCAGCAGCTTAGATTCTTTCTCAGGGGGCGGGCAAGAGACCCAGTACTTC
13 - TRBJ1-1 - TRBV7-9 CASSLTGLAEAFF TGTGCCAGCAGCCTTACAGGGCTCGCTGAAGCTTTCTTT
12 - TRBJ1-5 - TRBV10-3 CATRGSNQPQHF TGTGCCACGCGGGGTAGCAATCAGCCCCAGCATTTT
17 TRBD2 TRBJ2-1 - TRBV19 CASSPRLAGARGDEQFF TGTGCCAGTAGTCCAAGACTAGCGGGAGCACGGGGAGATGAGCAGTTCTTC
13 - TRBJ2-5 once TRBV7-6 CASSLGPQETQYF TGTGCCAGCAGCTTAGGACCCCAAGAGACCCAGTACTTC
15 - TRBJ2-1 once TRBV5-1 CASSLVEGSHNEQFF TGCGCCAGCAGCTTGGTAGAGGGGAGTCACAATGAGCAGTTCTTC
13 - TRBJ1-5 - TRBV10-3 CAISVGERQPQHF TGTGCCATCAGCGTTGGGGAGCGGCAGCCCCAGCATTTT
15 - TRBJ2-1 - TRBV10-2 CASSEGGTLTHEQFF TGCGCCAGCAGTGAAGGAGGGACACTTACCCATGAGCAGTTCTTC
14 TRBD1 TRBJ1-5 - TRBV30 CACKPGQPGQPQHF TGTGCCTGCAAACCGGGACAGCCTGGTCAGCCCCAGCATTTT
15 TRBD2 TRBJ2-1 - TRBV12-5 CASGFLAGLYNEQFF TGTGCTAGTGGTTTTTTAGCGGGGCTCTACAATGAGCAGTTCTTC
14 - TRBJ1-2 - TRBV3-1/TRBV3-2 CASSQEVAVGGYTF TGTGCCAGCAGCCAAGAGGTTGCGGTGGGTGGCTACACCTTC
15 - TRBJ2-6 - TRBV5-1 CASSPRGSGANVLTF TGCGCCAGCAGCCCCCGGGGCTCTGGGGCCAACGTCCTGACTTTC
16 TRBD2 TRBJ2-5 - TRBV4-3 CASSQVPGGGRETQYF TGCGCCAGCAGCCAAGTCCCCGGGGGGGGCAGAGAGACCCAGTACTTC
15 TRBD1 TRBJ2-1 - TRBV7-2 CASSREGQGYNEQFF TGTGCCAGCAGCCGCGAGGGACAGGGCTACAATGAGCAGTTCTTC
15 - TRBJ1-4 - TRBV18 CASSPNSQSNEKLFF TGTGCCAGCTCACCAAATTCTCAGAGTAATGAAAAACTGTTTTTT
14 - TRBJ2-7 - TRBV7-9 CASSSLQESYEQYF TGTGCCAGCAGTTCATTACAGGAATCCTACGAGCAGTACTTC
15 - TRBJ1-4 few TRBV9 CASSVGLGTNEKLFF TGTGCCAGCAGCGTAGGTTTGGGGACGAATGAAAAACTGTTTTTT
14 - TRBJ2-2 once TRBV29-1 CSVGAGGDTGELFF TGCAGCGTTGGTGCAGGGGGGGACACCGGGGAGCTGTTTTTT
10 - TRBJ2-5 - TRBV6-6 CASRRETQYF TGTGCCAGCAGGCGGGAGACCCAGTACTTC
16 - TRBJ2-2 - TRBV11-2 CASSLFGSVNTGELFF TGTGCCAGCAGCTTATTTGGTAGCGTGAACACCGGGGAGCTGTTTTTT
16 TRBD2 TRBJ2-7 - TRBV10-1 CASSDALAGPHYEQYF TGCGCCAGCAGTGACGCTTTAGCGGGACCACACTACGAGCAGTACTTC
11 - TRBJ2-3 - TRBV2 CASRETDTQYF TGTGCCAGCCGCGAAACAGATACGCAGTATTTT
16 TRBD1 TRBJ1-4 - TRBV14 CASSRDRGSTNEKLFF TGTGCCAGCAGCCGGGACAGGGGATCGACTAATGAAAAACTGTTTTTT
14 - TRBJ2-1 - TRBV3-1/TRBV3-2 CASSQARSGNEQFF TGTGCCAGCAGCCAAGCGCGGTCCGGGAATGAGCAGTTCTTC
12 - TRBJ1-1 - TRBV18 CASSPPHREAFF TGTGCCAGCTCACCACCGCACAGGGAAGCTTTCTTT
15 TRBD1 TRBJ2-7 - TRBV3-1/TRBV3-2 CASSPYTGTAYEQYF TGTGCCAGCAGCCCGTATACCGGGACAGCGTACGAGCAGTACTTC
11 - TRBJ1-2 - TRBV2 CASSEAWSYTF TGTGCCAGCAGTGAAGCATGGAGCTACACCTTC
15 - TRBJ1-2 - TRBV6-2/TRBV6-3 CASSYPRTETYGYTF TGTGCCAGCAGTTACCCGCGGACAGAAACTTATGGCTACACCTTC
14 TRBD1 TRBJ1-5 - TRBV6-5 CASRRQGVGRVEHF TGTGCCAGCAGAAGACAGGGGGTTGGGCGGGTAGAGCATTTT
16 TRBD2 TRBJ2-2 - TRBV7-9 CASSLLAGPGTGELFF TGTGCCAGCAGCTTACTAGCGGGGCCCGGCACCGGGGAGCTGTTTTTT
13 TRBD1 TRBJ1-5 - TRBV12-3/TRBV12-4 CASSSKQGGTEHF TGTGCCAGCAGTTCCAAACAGGGGGGGACCGAACATTTT
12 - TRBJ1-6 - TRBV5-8 CAGWDGYSPLHF TGTGCCGGATGGGACGGATATTCACCCCTCCACTTT
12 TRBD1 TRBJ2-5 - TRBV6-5 CASSSQGETQYF TGTGCCAGCAGTTCACAGGGGGAGACCCAGTACTTC
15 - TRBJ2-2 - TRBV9 CASSPPYESSGELFF TGTGCCAGCAGCCCACCCTACGAGAGTTCAGGGGAGCTGTTTTTT
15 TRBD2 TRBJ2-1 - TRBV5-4 CASSLTSGDYNEQFF TGTGCCAGCAGTTTAACTAGCGGGGATTACAATGAGCAGTTCTTC
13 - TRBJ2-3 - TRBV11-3 CASSLNRPDTQYF TGTGCCAGCAGCTTAAACAGGCCAGATACGCAGTATTTT
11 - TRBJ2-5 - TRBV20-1 CSADRQETQYF TGCAGTGCGGACAGACAAGAGACCCAGTACTTC